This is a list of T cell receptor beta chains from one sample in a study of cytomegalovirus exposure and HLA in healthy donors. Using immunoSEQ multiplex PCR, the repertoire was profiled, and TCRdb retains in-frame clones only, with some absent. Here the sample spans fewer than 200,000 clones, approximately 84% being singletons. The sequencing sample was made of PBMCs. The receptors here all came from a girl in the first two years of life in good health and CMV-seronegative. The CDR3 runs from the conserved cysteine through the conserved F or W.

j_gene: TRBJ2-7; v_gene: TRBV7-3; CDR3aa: CASSQPERGGEDF
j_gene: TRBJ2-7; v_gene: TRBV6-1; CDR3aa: CASRDRVSYEQYF
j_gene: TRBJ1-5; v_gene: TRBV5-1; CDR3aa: CASSFDGFNQPQHF
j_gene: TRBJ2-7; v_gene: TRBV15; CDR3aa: CATSSGLARYEQYF
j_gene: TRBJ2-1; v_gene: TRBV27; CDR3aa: CASTLLAGVSYNEQFF
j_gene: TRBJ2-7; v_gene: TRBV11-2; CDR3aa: CASSSLRETSYEQYF
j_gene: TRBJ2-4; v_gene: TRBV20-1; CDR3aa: CSANTGGIQYF
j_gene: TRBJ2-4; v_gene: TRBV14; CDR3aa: CASSQVIDPDIQYF
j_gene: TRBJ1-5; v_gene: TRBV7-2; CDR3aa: CASSLRRGSRQPQHF
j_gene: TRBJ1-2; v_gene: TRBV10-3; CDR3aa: CAISISILNLDREVWGYTF
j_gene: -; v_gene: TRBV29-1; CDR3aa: CSGVGGGTETQYF
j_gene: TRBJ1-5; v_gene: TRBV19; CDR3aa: CASRRDRDNNQPQHF
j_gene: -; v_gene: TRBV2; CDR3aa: CASSSGLAGGPRSYEQYF
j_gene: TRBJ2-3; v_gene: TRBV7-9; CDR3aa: CSSSAPWRDTQYF
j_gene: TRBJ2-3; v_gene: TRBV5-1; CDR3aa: CASSNSGSTDTQYF
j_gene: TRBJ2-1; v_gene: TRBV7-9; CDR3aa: CASSHNGGGNEQFF
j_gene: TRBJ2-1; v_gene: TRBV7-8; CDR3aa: CASSLGAKGLARSEQFF
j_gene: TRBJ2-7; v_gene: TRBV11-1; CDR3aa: CASSLYAGAYEQYF
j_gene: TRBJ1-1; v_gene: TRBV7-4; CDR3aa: CASSLERRAGTAVNTEAFF
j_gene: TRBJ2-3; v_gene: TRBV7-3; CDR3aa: CASSWGLEDTQYF
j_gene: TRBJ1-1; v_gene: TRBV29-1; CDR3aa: CSVEEQQNTEAFF
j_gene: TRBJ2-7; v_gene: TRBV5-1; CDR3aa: CASSRNGGEQYF
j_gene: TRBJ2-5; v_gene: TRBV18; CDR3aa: CASSLWTSGGRETQYF
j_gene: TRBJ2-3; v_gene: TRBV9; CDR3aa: CASSVVAGSDTQYF
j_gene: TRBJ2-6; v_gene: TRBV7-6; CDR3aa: CASSLGMGSGANVLTF
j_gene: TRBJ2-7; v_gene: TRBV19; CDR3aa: CASSIRLAGGPYEQYF
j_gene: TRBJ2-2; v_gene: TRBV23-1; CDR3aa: CASSQRQGPATGELFF
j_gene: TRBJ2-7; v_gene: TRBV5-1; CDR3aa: CASSWGQGLYEQYF
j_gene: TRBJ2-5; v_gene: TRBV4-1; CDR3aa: CASSQVKDRGETQYF
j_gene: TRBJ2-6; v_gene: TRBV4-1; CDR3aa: CASSQAGQGAGANVLTF
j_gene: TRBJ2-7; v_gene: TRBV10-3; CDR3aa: CAISEGPRRVGEPYEQYF
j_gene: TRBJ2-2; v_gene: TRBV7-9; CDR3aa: CASSFVTRNNWRTELFF
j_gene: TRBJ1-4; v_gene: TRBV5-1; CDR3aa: CASSFSGTNEKLFF
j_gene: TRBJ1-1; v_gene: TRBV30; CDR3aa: CAWRPGPGGTNTEAFF
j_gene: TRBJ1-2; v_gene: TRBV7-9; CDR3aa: CASSLIRQGFVYGYTF
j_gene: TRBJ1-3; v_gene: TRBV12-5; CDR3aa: CASGLVRQGSKNTIYF
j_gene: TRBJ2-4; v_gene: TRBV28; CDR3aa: CASSPPGYRGRIAKNIQYF
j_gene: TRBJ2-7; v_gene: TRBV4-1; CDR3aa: CASSQDRGQSYEQYF
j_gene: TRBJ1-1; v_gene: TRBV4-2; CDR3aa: CASSQDLGGASEAFF
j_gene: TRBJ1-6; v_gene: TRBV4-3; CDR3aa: CASSQDIPGRGSNSPLHF
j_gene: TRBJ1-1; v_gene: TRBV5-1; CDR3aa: CASSLEQGYTEAFF
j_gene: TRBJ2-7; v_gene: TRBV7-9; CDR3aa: CASSLSVPSQSSYEQYF
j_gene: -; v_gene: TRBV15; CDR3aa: CATSRDPLGYEQYF
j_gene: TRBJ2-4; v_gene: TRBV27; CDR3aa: CASSLRGVSKNIQYF
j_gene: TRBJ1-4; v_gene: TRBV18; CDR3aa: CASSPGADEKLFF
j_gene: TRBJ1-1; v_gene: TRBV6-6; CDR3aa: CASSYNTGGFYTEAFF
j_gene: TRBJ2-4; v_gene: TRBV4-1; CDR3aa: CASSKYGGRDKNIQYF
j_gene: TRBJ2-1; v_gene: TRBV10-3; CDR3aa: CAVIAGGIYNEQFF
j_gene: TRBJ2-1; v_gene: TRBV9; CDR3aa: CASSPRGRLLTYNEQFF
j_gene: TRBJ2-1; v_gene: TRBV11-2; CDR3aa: CASSLGAGPYNEQFF
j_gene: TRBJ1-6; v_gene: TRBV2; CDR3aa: CASSLASYNSPLHF
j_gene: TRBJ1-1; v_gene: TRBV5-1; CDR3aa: CASSHGQNTEAFF